This entry describes one T cell receptor (beta chain). After constant-region reverse-primer amplification, full-length variable regions underwent semi-nested PCR with Nested Universal Primer A. A single record per CDR3 protein comes from TCRdb applying MiXCR to the 5' RACE reads. The data contain about 57,000 distinct CDR3 sequences, approximately 27% of them singletons. Cells sorted as Tregs were CD4+, CD25+ and CD127-/low. This CDR3 has 12 residues. Germline V gene sequence: CDR1 SEHNR, CDR2 FQNEAQ (reference sequence). Between the trimmed V and J ends, which lost 2 bases and 13 bases, there was a span of 14 bases.

The J gene is TRBJ1-2, the V gene TRBV7-9; D unresolved. Material: tumor-infiltrating Tregs sorted from the breast tumor. The sequence was collected from a female donor with breast cancer. CDR3: CASSLSAQGGTF. CDR3 in DNA: TGTGCCAGCAGCTTATCGGCGCAAGGAGGCACCTTC.